These 28 T cell receptor beta chains came from one sample sequenced in a study of T cell responses to AZD1222 COVID-19 vaccine. This table comes from immunoSEQ multiplex PCR, and its TCRdb copy is limited to in-frame clones, with some not included. This sample has fewer than 120,000 clones, with 94% found just once. The material was peripheral blood, obtained 28 days after the second AZD1222 dose. All receptors come from an adult who received the AZD1222 COVID-19 vaccine.

This clone appeared once. The rearrangement uses TRBV7-9 and TRBJ1-2, with 9 bases lining up with TRBD1. After removal of 6 bases from V and 0 bases from J, the junction contained 5 bases not matched to a gene. The germline CDR1 and CDR2 sequences are SEHNR and FQNEAQ (reference sequence). This CDR3 contains 15 residues. This chain's CDR3 is CASRTGTGTNYGYTF. CDR3 nucleotide sequence: TGTGCCAGCAGGACCGGGACAGGGACTAACTATGGCTACACCTTC.

The chain is built from TRBV20-1 and TRBJ2-5, with no clear D. Between the trimmed V and J ends, which lost 0 bases and 13 bases, there was a span of 12 bases. This CDR3 is built from 11 residues. Per germline, CDR1 DFQATT and CDR2 SNEGSKA (reference sequence). CDR3 residues: CSARDSGVRYF. In DNA, the CDR3 is TGCAGTGCTAGAGATTCTGGGGTGCGGTACTTC.

The rearrangement joins TRBV10-3 to TRBJ2-1; D not certain. The CDR3 covers 14 residues. V lost 0 bases and J lost 12, with 15 bases in between. Germline V gene data show CDR1 as ENHRY and CDR2 as SYGVKD. Here the CDR3 DNA reads TGTGCCATCAGTGAGTCCTTGGCAGCGATGGGGCAGTTCTTC. Amino acids: CAISESLAAMGQFF.

The chain combines TRBV4-1 with TRBJ1-2; 7 bases agree with TRBD1. The CDR3 is made up of 15 amino acids. Trimming cost V 3 bases and J 5 bases; bases outside gene matches: 9. Germline V gene lookup returns CDR1 MGHRA and CDR2 YSYEKL. The DNA of the CDR3 is TGCGCCAGCAGCCACGAACCGGGACAGTTATATGGCTACACCTTC. Amino acid sequence: CASSHEPGQLYGYTF.

The chain joins TRBV6-1 to TRBJ1-6, with D perhaps matching TRBD1 (5 bases). CDR1 is MNHNS, CDR2 SASEGT, per germline. V was cut by 1 base and J by 11 bases, with 9 bases left in between. The CDR3 is 13 amino acids. The CDR3 DNA reads TGTGCCAGCAGTGAAGGGGGGTACACACCCCTCCACTTT. It encodes CASSEGGYTPLHF.

V is TRBV6-5 and J is TRBJ2-2; the D gene is possibly TRBD1 (5 bases). Germline V gives CDR1 MNHEY, CDR2 SVGAGI. Trimming removed 6 bases at V and 1 base at J, with 9 bases between. The CDR3 totals 14 residues. CDR3 in amino acids: CASRGVKNTGELFF. The CDR3 DNA follows: TGTGCCAGCAGAGGGGTGAAGAACACCGGGGAGCTGTTTTTT.

This sequence joins TRBV25-1 and TRBJ2-2; no reliable D call. Trimming removed 2 bases at V and 3 bases at J, with 16 bases between. This CDR3 comprises 17 residues. Per germline, CDR1 MGHDK and CDR2 SYGVNS. CDR3 loop: CASSERSWGKDTGELFF. The CDR3 DNA reads as TGTGCCAGCAGTGAACGCAGCTGGGGAAAAGACACCGGGGAGCTGTTTTTT. Full variable domain (rest looked up from reference TRBV25-1 and TRBJ2-2): EADIYQTPRYLVIGTGKKITLECSQTMGHDKMYWYQQDPGMELHLIHYSYGVNSTEKGDLSSESTVSRIRTEHFPLTLESARPSHTSQYLCASSERSWGKDTGELFFGEGSRLTVL.

The chain recombines TRBV6-5 with TRBJ1-1; D not certain. V gave up 0 bases and J gave up 5 bases, with 13 bases separating them. Per germline, CDR1 MNHEY and CDR2 SVGAGI. This CDR3 comprises 15 residues. Here the CDR3 reads CASSYSWEPATEAFF. CDR3 DNA sequence: TGTGCCAGCAGTTACTCGTGGGAACCTGCGACTGAAGCTTTCTTT.

The chain joins TRBV19 to TRBJ2-5; possibly TRBD1 for D (6 bases). The CDR3 contains 14 residues. The V gene lost 5 bases and the J gene lost 2 bases, with 12 bases spanning the gap. The V gene's germline CDR1 is LNHDA and CDR2 SQIVND (reference sequence). CDR3 loop: CASSETGGQETQYF. In nucleotides, the CDR3 is TGTGCCAGTAGTGAGACAGGAGGTCAAGAGACCCAGTACTTC.

The rearrangement links TRBV5-1 to TRBJ2-2; 7 nucleotides line up with TRBD1. Trimming at V came to 3 bases and at J to 7 bases, leaving 6 bases not matched to a gene. CDR3 length: 14 residues. Germline CDR1 reads SGHRS; CDR2 reads YFSETQ. The CDR3 loop is CASSWGQYHGELFF. In nucleotides, the CDR3 is TGCGCCAGCAGCTGGGGACAGTACCACGGGGAGCTGTTTTTT.

This rearrangement joins TRBV18 to TRBJ1-2; D gene unclear. This CDR3 is 16 amino acids long. Germline assignment: CDR1 KGHSH and CDR2 LQKENI. V was trimmed by 1 base and J by 3 bases, leaving 15 bases between them. CDR3 sequence reads: CASSPLWERVDYGYTF. The CDR3 bases are TGTGCCAGCTCACCACTTTGGGAGAGGGTGGACTATGGCTACACCTTC. Variable domain in full (rest from reference TRBV18 and TRBJ1-2): NAGVMQNPRHLVRRRGQEARLRCSPMKGHSHVYWYRQLPEEGLKFMVYLQKENIIDESGMPKERFSAEFPKEGPSILRIQQVVRGDSAAYFCASSPLWERVDYGYTFGSGTRLTVV.

This chain uses TRBV5-1 with TRBJ1-4; D not certain. Germline V gene sequence: CDR1 SGHRS, CDR2 YFSETQ. The CDR3 is made up of 15 amino acids. Trimming removed 0 bases from V and 0 bases from J, with 6 bases in between. CDR3 nucleotide sequence: TGCGCCAGCAGCTTGGGAGTGCCAACTAATGAAAAACTGTTTTTT. Amino acids: CASSLGVPTNEKLFF.

The chain has TRBV3-1 (or the pseudogene TRBV3-2) and TRBJ2-2, with D unresolved. V lost 1 base and J 0 bases, leaving 6 bases between the germline ends. Germline assignment: CDR1 LGHDT and CDR2 YNNKEL (reference sequence). The CDR3 extends over 15 amino acids. This chain's CDR3 is CASSQVLANTGELFF. Written as DNA, the CDR3 is TGTGCCAGCAGCCAAGTATTAGCGAACACCGGGGAGCTGTTTTTT.

The chain uses TRBV27 and TRBJ2-1; tentatively, D is TRBD2 (6 bases). The germline CDR1 and CDR2 sequences are MNHEY and SMNVEV (reference sequence). This CDR3 is built from 12 residues. V shed 8 bases and J shed 8 bases, with 13 bases lying between them. The CDR3 DNA reads as TGTGCCAGCGAAAGTAGGGAGGATGAGCAGTTCTTC. Its translation is CASESREDEQFF.

The chain uses TRBV4-1 and TRBJ2-7, with 7 bases lining up with TRBD1. J gave up 2 bases and V 1 base, and 5 bases lay outside the gene matches. The V gene's germline CDR1 is MGHRA and CDR2 YSYEKL. The CDR3 covers 15 residues. CDR3 sequence reads: CASSQGQGRAYEQYF. The CDR3 DNA reads TGCGCCAGCAGCCAAGGACAGGGAAGGGCCTACGAGCAGTACTTC.

The rearrangement joins TRBV7-9 to TRBJ2-3; 7 bases are a match to TRBD2. The germline V gene encodes CDR1 SEHNR and CDR2 FQNEAQ (reference sequence). V was clipped by 1 base and J by 3 bases; unmatched bases: 4. The CDR3 consists of 15 residues. The CDR3: CASSLGLAGTDTQYF. CDR3 in DNA: TGTGCCAGCAGCTTAGGACTAGCTGGTACAGATACGCAGTATTTT.

This clone was seen a single time. The chain has TRBV10-2 and TRBJ1-3, with D uncertain. The CDR3 spans 14 residues. The germline V gene encodes CDR1 WSHSY and CDR2 SAAADI. V was trimmed by 6 bases and J by 1 base, leaving 10 bases between them. In nucleotides, the CDR3 is TGCGCCAGCAGGGTGCAGACTTCTGGAAACACCATATATTTT. As protein: CASRVQTSGNTIYF.

In DNA form, the CDR3 reads TGTGCCAGCAGCCAAGGTCCGGGAGGGGGAGAGGGGGTCCTCGAGCAGTACTTC. Residues: CASSQGPGGGEGVLEQYF. The chain links TRBV3-1 (or the pseudogene TRBV3-2) to TRBJ2-7, with TRBD2 matching over 8 bases. This CDR3 contains 18 residues. Trimming cost V 1 base and J 6 bases; bases outside gene matches: 17. The germline CDR1 and CDR2 sequences are LGHDT and YNNKEL (reference sequence).

The genes are TRBV5-6 and TRBJ1-1; D not resolved. This CDR3 has 12 amino acids. V lost 3 bases, J lost 5 bases, and 8 bases lay in between. Germline V lookup: CDR1 SGHDT, CDR2 YYEEEE. In DNA, the CDR3 is TGTGCCAGCAGCTCTGGGGAGACTGAAGCTTTCTTT. This translates into CASSSGETEAFF.

This chain uses TRBV10-1 with TRBJ2-3; the match to TRBD1 covers 7 bases. This CDR3 contains 15 residues. The trim removed 6 bases at V and 2 bases at J, leaving 8 bases unmatched. CDR1 WNHNN and CDR2 SYGVQD come from the germline V gene (reference sequence). CDR3 coding DNA: TGCGCCAGCAGCCCGGACAGGAGGAACACAGATACGCAGTATTTT. Translation gives CASSPDRRNTDTQYF.

V usage is TRBV10-3 and J usage is TRBJ2-7; tentative D call: TRBD1 (6 bases). Germline values: CDR1 ENHRY, CDR2 SYGVKD. Trimming left V 3 bases short and J 4 bases short, with 13 bases between. The CDR3 totals 14 residues. The CDR3 nucleotides are TGTGCCATCAGTGATAAAGGGGGTTCGTACGAGCAGTACTTC. As protein: CAISDKGGSYEQYF.

The CDR3 sequence: CASSDRVDSPLHF. Here the CDR3 DNA reads TGTGCCAGCAGTGACAGGGTTGATTCACCCCTCCACTTT. This chain joins TRBV6-1 and TRBJ1-6; D perhaps matches TRBD1 (5 bases). Trimming pared 3 bases from V and 8 bases from J, leaving 8 bases between. The length of the CDR3 is 13 residues. From germline, CDR1 is MNHNS and CDR2 SASEGT.

This clone turned up a few times. The rearrangement joins TRBV20-1 to TRBJ2-7; no clear D. The CDR3 covers 11 residues. V lost 3 bases to trimming and J lost 6 bases, with 9 bases between them. Germline V gene data show CDR1 as DFQATT and CDR2 as SNEGSKA (reference sequence). CDR3 nucleotide sequence: TGCAGTGCTAGTCACGGGTCCGAGCAGTACTTC. As protein: CSASHGSEQYF.

J is TRBJ1-1 and V is TRBV14, with 7 bases that match TRBD1. The CDR3 sequence is 16 residues long. CDR1 and CDR2 (germline): SGHDN, FVKESK. V was clipped by 2 bases and J by 3 bases; unmatched bases: 9. The chain's CDR3 is CASSQILGTGDTEAFF. The CDR3 DNA follows: TGTGCCAGCAGCCAAATCTTGGGTACAGGGGACACTGAAGCTTTCTTT.

V gene TRBV20-1 combines with J gene TRBJ2-2, with a weak D call TRBD2 (6 bases). The CDR3 totals 14 residues. CDR1 is DFQATT, CDR2 SNEGSKA, per germline (reference sequence). The V end lost 3 bases, the J end lost 0 bases, and 8 bases lay between the germline ends. As DNA, the CDR3 is TGCAGTGCTAGTAGCGGACCGAACACCGGGGAGCTGTTTTTT. It is translated as CSASSGPNTGELFF.

V gene TRBV2 combines with J gene TRBJ1-1; tentative D call: TRBD1 (5 bases). Germline V gives CDR1 SNHLY, CDR2 FYNNEI. V shed 8 bases and J shed 0 bases, with 13 bases lying between them. The CDR3 is 14 residues long. The CDR3 DNA is TGTGCCAGCTGCGAGGGGCAGATGAACACTGAAGCTTTCTTT. Amino acids: CASCEGQMNTEAFF.

The rearrangement joins TRBV29-1 to TRBJ2-1, with TRBD2 matching 13 bases. The V segment lost 5 bases and the J segment 0 bases; nucleotides outside the gene matches: 7. Germline loops: CDR1 SQVTM, CDR2 ANQGSEA. The CDR3 runs to 17 residues. The CDR3 DNA sequence: TGCAGCGTTACCGGGACTAGCGGGGTGAGCTCCTACAATGAGCAGTTCTTC. It specifies CSVTGTSGVSSYNEQFF.

The J gene is TRBJ2-3, the V gene TRBV11-3; weak D call: TRBD2 (6 bases). The CDR3 extends over 14 amino acids. Trimming took off 5 bases at V and 5 bases at J, with 14 bases between the two ends. Per germline, CDR1 SGHNT and CDR2 YENEEA. The CDR3: CASSPRRDEDTQYF. CDR3 coding DNA: TGTGCCAGCAGCCCTAGGCGGGATGAAGATACGCAGTATTTT.